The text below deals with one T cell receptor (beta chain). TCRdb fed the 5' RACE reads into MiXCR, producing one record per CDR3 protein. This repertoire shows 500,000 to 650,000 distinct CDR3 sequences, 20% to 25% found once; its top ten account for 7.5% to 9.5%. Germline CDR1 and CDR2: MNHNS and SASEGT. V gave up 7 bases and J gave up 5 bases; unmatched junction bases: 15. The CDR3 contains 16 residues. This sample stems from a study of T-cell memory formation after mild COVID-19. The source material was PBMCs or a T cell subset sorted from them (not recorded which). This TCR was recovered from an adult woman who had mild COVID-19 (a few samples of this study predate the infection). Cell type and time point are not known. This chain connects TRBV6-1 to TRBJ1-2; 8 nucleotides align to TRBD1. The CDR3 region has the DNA TGTGCCAGCATTCGCTTCGGGGACAGGATGTTTTATGGCTACACCTTC. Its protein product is CASIRFGDRMFYGYTF.